A single sample gave rise to the 27 T cell receptor beta chains below, sequenced in a study of CD8+CD57+ T cells in acquired aplastic anemia (dated 2018 in TCRdb). TCRdb names Illumina HiSeq 2000 as the instrument used. Genomic DNA was used as template for profiling of TCR beta VDJ combinations and CDR3 sequences. TCRdb redid the processing of the public reads, applying fastp at Q25 and MiXCR, and retained in-frame beta chains. Each record represents a unique CDR3 protein, reported with the most common genes and DNA among its rows. The table for this sample lists approximately 80,000 distinct CDR3 sequences; roughly two thirds of them were counted only once. Of the sample, approximately 80% is held by the ten largest clones. The patients picked for sequencing were ones in whom flow cytometry had shown an expansion of CD8+CD57+ cells. Sequenced: sorted CD4+, CD8+, or CD8+CD57+ T cells (not recorded which) from PBMCs. The receptors come from a human donor with aplastic anemia.

Turning to this clonotype: A much larger clone lies one base from this, so it may be a read error. The conserved phenylalanine or tryptophan normally closing the CDR3 is absent here, so this likely arose from a read error. The DNA is omitted, as the CDR3 cannot be located on it reliably, and the CDR3 follows TCRdb's listing. The V gene is TRBV30, the J gene TRBJ2-1; the D call in the table, TRBD1, was not verified against the DNA. CDR1 and CDR2 from the germline V gene are GTSNPN and SVGIG (reference sequence). The CDR3 spans 11 amino acids, including both terminal residues. The CDR3 sequence: CAWTLDGQGFL.

The chain combines TRBV15 with TRBJ2-1; 13 nucleotides align to TRBD2. The ends lost 2 bases at V and 8 bases at J; junction bases unmatched: 9. CDR3 length: 17 residues. Germline lookup yields CDR1 LNHNV and CDR2 YYDKDF (reference sequence). CDR3 sequence reads: CATSRRLAGGPSDEQFF. The CDR3 region has the DNA TGTGCCACCAGCAGACGACTAGCGGGAGGCCCGAGTGATGAGCAGTTCTTC.

This clonotype was detected a few times. The chain carries TRBV9 and TRBJ2-5; D remains ambiguous. With 0 bases removed from V and 7 bases from J, the gap between germline ends came to 4 bases. The CDR3 loop spans 11 amino acids. The germline CDR1 and CDR2 sequences are SGDLS and YYNGEE. The CDR3 loop reads CASSVGTTQYF. CDR3 DNA sequence: TGTGCCAGCAGCGTAGGGACGACCCAGTACTTC.

The J gene is TRBJ2-7, the V gene TRBV10-3, with D possibly being TRBD1 (7 bases). Germline CDR1 and CDR2: ENHRY and SYGVKD. The CDR3 covers 15 residues. With 3 bases removed from V and 2 bases from J, the gap between germline ends came to 14 bases. Here the CDR3 DNA reads TGTGCCATCAGTGATTTCAGGGGGGACACCTACGAGCAGTACTTC. Amino acids: CAISDFRGDTYEQYF.

The chain employs TRBV20-1 and TRBJ2-1; D possibly corresponds to TRBD1 (5 bases). CDR3 length: 15 amino acids. Germline lookup yields CDR1 DFQATT and CDR2 SNEGSKA (reference sequence). Trimming removed 4 bases from V and 2 bases from J, with 15 bases in between. CDR3 protein: CSATPLGVTYNEQFF. The CDR3 nucleotides read TGCAGTGCTACCCCCCTAGGGGTAACCTACAATGAGCAGTTCTTC.

The sample holds a few counts of this clonotype. The rearrangement uses TRBV19 and TRBJ2-7; the match to TRBD2 covers 14 bases. The J call may be incorrect, as the DNA end agrees better with TRBJ2-1. Germline V gives CDR1 LNHDA, CDR2 SQIVND (reference sequence). There are 16 residues in the CDR3. The DNA of the CDR3 is TGTGCCAGTACCCTAGGACTAGCGGGGGGTCTGGATGAGCAGTTCTTC. Protein product: CASTLGLAGGLDEQFF.

This chain connects TRBV11-1 to TRBJ2-1; 9 bases map to TRBD2. The trim removed 0 bases at V and 3 bases at J, leaving 3 bases unmatched. Germline V lookup: CDR1 SGHAT, CDR2 FQDESV (reference sequence). This CDR3 has 16 amino acids. CDR3 in amino acids: CASSLAVAGDYNEQFF. CDR3 sequence (DNA): TGTGCCAGCAGCTTAGCCGTAGCGGGAGACTACAATGAGCAGTTCTTC.

On this clonotype: An end of the junction does not agree with germline; a read error may underlie this. The V and J genes are TRBV29-1 and TRBJ2-1; 7 bases agree with TRBD2. Germline V CDR1 and CDR2: SQVTM, ANQGSEA. The CDR3 is 13 residues long. CDR3 residues: CSASGKGYNERFF. The CDR3, as DNA: TGCAGCGCGAGCGGGAAGGGGTACAATGAGCGGTTCTTC.

The genes are TRBV10-3 and TRBJ2-3; 10 bases match TRBD2. CDR1 and CDR2 (germline): ENHRY, SYGVKD. The CDR3 extends over 17 amino acids. V was pared by 3 bases and J by 0 bases, with 6 bases of the junction left unmatched. CDR3 sequence: CAISDTSGKPSTDTQYF. The CDR3 bases are TGTGCCATCAGTGATACTAGCGGGAAGCCTAGCACAGATACGCAGTATTTT.

This clonotype has only one observation. The chain uses TRBV20-1 and TRBJ1-6; 9 bases align to TRBD1. This CDR3 comprises 14 residues. Per germline, CDR1 DFQATT and CDR2 SNEGSKA (reference sequence). V dropped 3 bases and J dropped 9; count of bases not matched to a gene: 6. CDR3: CSARGDRESSPLHF. In DNA form, the CDR3 reads TGCAGTGCTAGGGGGGACAGGGAGAGTTCACCCCTCCACTTT.

The chain combines TRBV5-8 with TRBJ1-1; D not resolved. This CDR3 is built from 14 residues. The V end lost 1 base, the J end lost 1 base, and 8 bases lay between the germline ends. The V gene's germline CDR1 is SGHTS and CDR2 YDEGEE. CDR3 sequence reads: CASSLRSWNTEAFF. For the CDR3, the DNA is TGTGCCAGCAGCTTGCGCAGTTGGAACACTGAAGCTTTCTTT.

This clonotype has a single count. In DNA form, the CDR3 reads TGTGCCAGCAGGAACCTGGGACAGGATTATGGCTACACCTTC. Amino acid sequence: CASRNLGQDYGYTF. This chain uses TRBV10-3 with TRBJ1-2; 8 bases map to TRBD1. The J segment lost 5 bases and the V segment lost 10 bases, leaving 12 bases of the junction unmatched. Per the germline V gene, CDR1 is ENHRY and CDR2 is SYGVKD. The CDR3 is 14 amino acids.

J is TRBJ1-2 and V is TRBV19; D is unclear. The V end was cut by 6 bases, the J end by 1 base, with 6 bases between. The CDR3 length is 12 residues. Germline assignment: CDR1 LNHDA and CDR2 SQIVND (reference sequence). In nucleotides, the CDR3 is TGTGCCAGTAGCCAGAATAACTATGGCTACACCTTC. This gives the protein CASSQNNYGYTF.

The rearrangement uses TRBV19 and TRBJ1-5; a weak D match, TRBD1 (5 bases). This CDR3 has 14 residues. Germline V lookup: CDR1 LNHDA, CDR2 SQIVND (reference sequence). V lost 11 bases and J 0 bases, leaving 14 bases between the germline ends. The CDR3 loop is CASSAGPSNQPQHF. The CDR3, as DNA: TGTGCCTCAAGTGCAGGGCCTAGCAATCAGCCCCAGCATTTT.

The V and J genes are TRBV24-1 and TRBJ2-5; D is possibly TRBD2 (5 bases). Germline V CDR1 and CDR2: KGHDR, SFDVKD. Trimming cost V 3 bases and J 0 bases, with 10 bases left between them. The CDR3 is made up of 15 amino acids. Written as DNA, the CDR3 is TGTGCCACCAGTGATCCACTCGGGGACCAAGAGACCCAGTACTTC. Protein sequence: CATSDPLGDQETQYF.

V and J are TRBV5-4 and TRBJ2-1, with D uncertain. The germline V and J ends were trimmed by 7 bases and 0 bases, with 14 bases remaining between them. Germline CDR1 is SGHNT and CDR2 is YYREEE (reference sequence). This CDR3 is 15 amino acids long. CDR3 loop: CASEYKAVSYNEQFF. The DNA for the CDR3 is TGTGCCAGCGAGTATAAGGCGGTCTCCTACAATGAGCAGTTCTTC.

The CDR3 DNA is TGTGCCAGCAGCGTTTATCAGTCCACAGATACGCAGTATTTT. It codes for CASSVYQSTDTQYF. J is TRBJ2-3 and V is TRBV9; D unresolved. V lost 2 bases and J lost 2, with 9 bases in between. There are 14 residues in the CDR3. Germline CDR1 reads SGDLS; CDR2 reads YYNGEE. Looking up the rest from reference TRBV9 and TRBJ2-3 gives the full variable domain: DSGVTQTPKHLITATGQRVTLRCSPRSGDLSVYWYQQSLDQGLQFLIQYYNGEERAKGNILERFSAQQFPDLHSELNLSSLELGDSALYFCASSVYQSTDTQYFGPGTRLTVL.

This chain joins TRBV29-1 and TRBJ1-1; D is ambiguous. V dropped 5 bases and J dropped 1 base, with 8 bases sitting between them. The CDR3 sequence is 12 residues long. Germline CDR1 SQVTM, CDR2 ANQGSEA. CDR3 protein: CSVNSRNTEAFF. For the CDR3, the DNA is TGCAGCGTTAATTCACGGAACACTGAAGCTTTCTTT.

This clonotype was recorded a few times. The chain joins TRBV6-1 to TRBJ1-6; D ambiguous. This CDR3 is built from 15 residues. Germline CDR1 and CDR2: MNHNS and SASEGT. Trimming removed 4 bases at V and 5 bases at J, with 12 bases between. CDR3 residues: CASSGLLPDNSPLHF. CDR3 bases: TGTGCCAGCAGTGGCCTCTTACCTGATAATTCACCCCTCCACTTT.

This clonotype was observed a single time. The chain combines TRBV5-5 with TRBJ1-1; D is unclear. The CDR3 length is 16 residues. Trimming removed 0 bases at V and 1 base at J, with 13 bases between. CDR1 is SGHKS, CDR2 YYEKEE, per germline (reference sequence). The CDR3 sequence: CASSLAGFSKNTEAFF. Written as DNA, the CDR3 is TGTGCCAGCAGCTTGGCCGGGTTTAGTAAGAACACTGAAGCTTTCTTT.

The V gene is TRBV7-9, the J gene TRBJ2-2; D is possibly TRBD2 (5 bases). The germline V and J ends were trimmed by 4 bases and 3 bases, with 12 bases remaining between them. Germline loops: CDR1 SEHNR, CDR2 FQNEAQ (reference sequence). The CDR3 spans 15 residues. This chain's CDR3 is CASSSLERDTGELFF. The CDR3, as DNA: TGTGCCAGCAGCTCCCTAGAGAGGGACACCGGGGAGCTGTTTTTT.

This clonotype is a singleton in its sample. The chain has TRBV10-2 and TRBJ2-7; 8 bases are a match to TRBD2. This CDR3 region has 14 residues. Per the germline V gene, CDR1 is WSHSY and CDR2 is SAAADI. V gave up 0 bases and J gave up 6 bases; unmatched junction bases: 4. CDR3 loop: CASSESRGASEQYF. Written as DNA, the CDR3 is TGCGCCAGCAGTGAGTCGCGGGGGGCATCCGAGCAGTACTTC.

The chain employs TRBV19 and TRBJ2-7, with D unclear. The CDR3 covers 14 residues. Trimming took 0 bases from V and 6 from J, leaving 12 bases between them. Germline CDR1 LNHDA, CDR2 SQIVND (reference sequence). Here the CDR3 DNA reads TGTGCCAGTAGTATAGATCGATGGTCGGGCGAGCAGTACTTC. This sequence encodes CASSIDRWSGEQYF.

The sample holds many counts of this clonotype. V and J are TRBV19 and TRBJ2-3; TRBD1 matches 9 bases. The CDR3 length is 16 residues. With V trimmed by 5 bases and J by 2 bases, 8 bases remained unmatched. CDR1 and CDR2 (germline): LNHDA, SQIVND (reference sequence). This chain's CDR3 is CASSLSGQGFTDTQYF. The CDR3, as DNA: TGTGCCAGTAGTCTCTCGGGACAGGGCTTCACAGATACGCAGTATTTT.

This rearrangement joins TRBV10-3 to TRBJ1-1; D unresolved. Germline-derived CDR1 and CDR2 are ENHRY and SYGVKD. This CDR3 region has 14 residues. The ends were cut back, 2 bases at V and 4 bases at J, with 11 bases in the middle. The CDR3 DNA reads TGTGCCATCAGTGAGCAGGAACGTGGCACTGAAGCTTTCTTT. Protein product: CAISEQERGTEAFF.

The J gene is TRBJ1-1, the V gene TRBV6-1; 8 bases are a match to TRBD1. The CDR3 has 13 amino acids. With V trimmed by 6 bases and J by 4 bases, 4 bases remained unmatched. CDR1 and CDR2 (germline): MNHNS, SASEGT. The CDR3 region has the DNA TGTGCCAGCAGCCCGGACAGGGCCACTGAAGCTTTCTTT. It specifies CASSPDRATEAFF.

V gene TRBV15 combines with J gene TRBJ2-1, with a weak D call TRBD2 (6 bases). The germline V gene has CDR1 LNHNV and CDR2 YYDKDF (reference sequence). The CDR3 totals 15 residues. The germline V and J ends were trimmed by 0 bases and 15 bases, with 21 bases remaining between them. CDR3 in amino acids: CATSRDRTGDVNSFF. In DNA, the CDR3 is TGTGCCACCAGCAGAGATAGGACGGGAGATGTGAATTCGTTCTTC.